This T cell receptor beta chain was identified during a study of CXCR3-negative and CXCR3-positive naive CD8 T cells. Points from the study as a whole: Naive subsets expressed similar surface CD5; TRB CDR3 features served to infer TCR strength. Much lower diversity was found in memory CD8+ cells, while both naive subsets had comparably high diversity. Researchers report that CXCR3-positive naive cells carry more hydrophobic TRB CDR3s than CXCR3-negative naive cells. CXCR3 expression dropped partially after cryopreservation, and most assays relied on fresh PBMCs.

As to this clonotype: Its antigen is undetermined.

Germline lookup yields CDR1 SGHVS and CDR2 FQNEAQ. The CDR3 has 16 residues. Carrying UMI labels, the TRB cDNA libraries were prepared through 5' RACE. TCRdb reprocessed the 5' RACE reads, keeping one entry per CDR3 protein, no DNA. This repertoire comprises around 92,000 distinct CDR3 sequences; its ten largest clones make up around 1.7%. Sequenced: naive CXCR3- CD8+ T cells from blood. Sample subset: CD45RO-CCR7+CD27+CD95- naive CD8+ T cells lacking CXCR3 (TNR3-). The V gene is TRBV7-8, the J gene TRBJ2-2. The TCR comes from a human donor in good health. Some clones in this sample may be carry-over from other donors' samples. CDR3 region: CASSPHGSSETGELFF.